This T cell receptor (beta chain) was found in a study of T cell responses to AZD1222 COVID-19 vaccine. Germline assignment: CDR1 MNHEY and CDR2 SVGAGI. Trimming took off 7 bases at V and 10 bases at J, with 23 bases between the two ends. The CDR3 has 15 residues. As regards this clone: Its specificity is unknown.

This table comes from immunoSEQ multiplex PCR, and its TCRdb copy is limited to in-frame clones, with some not included. The sample shows tens of thousands of clones, 92% of them seen only once. Study findings and constraints: Donor demographics were predominantly white British with a female majority; clonal diversity may be underestimated. An increase in Spike-specific TCR breadth and depth was observed after two AZD1222 doses.

The source is an adult in good health. J is TRBJ2-1 and V is TRBV6-5; tentative D call: TRBD2 (6 bases). The source was peripheral blood, collected on day 0 of AZD1222 vaccination. The chain's CDR3 is CASNHNRDFRREQFF. The CDR3 nucleotides read TGTGCCAGCAACCACAACCGGGACTTCAGGCGGGAGCAGTTCTTC.